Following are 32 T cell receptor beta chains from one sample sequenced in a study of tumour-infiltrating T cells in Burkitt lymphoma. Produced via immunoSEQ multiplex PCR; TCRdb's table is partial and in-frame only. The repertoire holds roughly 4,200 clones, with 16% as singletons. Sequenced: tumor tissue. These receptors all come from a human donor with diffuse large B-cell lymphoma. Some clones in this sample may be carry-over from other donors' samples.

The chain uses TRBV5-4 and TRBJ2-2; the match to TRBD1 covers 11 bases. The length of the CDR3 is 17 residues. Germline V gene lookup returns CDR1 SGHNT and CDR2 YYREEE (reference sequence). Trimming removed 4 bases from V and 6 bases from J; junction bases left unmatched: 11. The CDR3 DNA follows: TGTGCCAGCAGCCCGGACAGGGGGCGCGGGGTGGCCGGGGAGCTGTTTTTT. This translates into CASSPDRGRGVAGELFF.

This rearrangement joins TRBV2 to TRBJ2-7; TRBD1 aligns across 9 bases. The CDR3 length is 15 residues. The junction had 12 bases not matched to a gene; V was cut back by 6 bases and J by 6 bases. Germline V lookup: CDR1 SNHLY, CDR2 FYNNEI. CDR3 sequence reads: CASSGTGTGFGEQYF. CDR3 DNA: TGTGCCAGCAGCGGTACCGGGACAGGGTTCGGCGAGCAGTACTTC.

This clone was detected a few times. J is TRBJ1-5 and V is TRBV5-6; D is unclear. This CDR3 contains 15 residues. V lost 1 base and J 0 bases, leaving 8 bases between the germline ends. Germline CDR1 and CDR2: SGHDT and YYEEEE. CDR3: CASSLWVYSNQPQHF. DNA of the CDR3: TGTGCCAGCAGCTTGTGGGTTTATAGCAATCAGCCCCAGCATTTT.

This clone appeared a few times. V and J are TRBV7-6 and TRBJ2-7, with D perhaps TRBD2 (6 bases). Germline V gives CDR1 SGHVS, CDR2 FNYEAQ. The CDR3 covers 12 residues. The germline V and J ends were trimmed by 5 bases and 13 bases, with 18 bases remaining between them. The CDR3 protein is CASSPGGLLTYF. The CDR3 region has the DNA TGTGCCAGCAGCCCCGGGGGACTTCTGACATACTTC.

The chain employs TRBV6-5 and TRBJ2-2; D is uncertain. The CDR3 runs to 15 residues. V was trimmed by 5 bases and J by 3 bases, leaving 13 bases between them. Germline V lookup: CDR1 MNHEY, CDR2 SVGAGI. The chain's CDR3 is CASSIGIADTGELFF. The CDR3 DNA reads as TGTGCCAGCAGTATAGGGATTGCGGACACCGGGGAGCTGTTTTTT.

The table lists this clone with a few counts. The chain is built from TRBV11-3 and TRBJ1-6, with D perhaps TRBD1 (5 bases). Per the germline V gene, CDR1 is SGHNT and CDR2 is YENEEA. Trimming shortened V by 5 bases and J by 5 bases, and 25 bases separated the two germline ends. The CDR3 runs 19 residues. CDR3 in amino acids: CASSRRGREGGRNNSPLHF. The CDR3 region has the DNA TGTGCCAGCAGCCGGAGGGGCAGGGAAGGCGGAAGGAATAATTCACCCCTCCACTTT.

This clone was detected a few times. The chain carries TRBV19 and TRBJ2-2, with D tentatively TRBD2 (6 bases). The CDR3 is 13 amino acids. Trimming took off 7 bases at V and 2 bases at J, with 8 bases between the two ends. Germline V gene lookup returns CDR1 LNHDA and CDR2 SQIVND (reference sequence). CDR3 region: CASMGGNTGELFF. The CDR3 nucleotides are TGTGCCAGTATGGGGGGAAACACCGGGGAGCTGTTTTTT.

The DNA for the CDR3 is TGTGCCAGCAGTTTATCCTTCCCCTATAATTCACCCCTCCACTTT. Protein: CASSLSFPYNSPLHF. V and J are TRBV27 and TRBJ1-6, with D unresolved. V lost 0 bases and J lost 2, with 5 bases in between. The V gene's germline CDR1 is MNHEY and CDR2 SMNVEV (reference sequence). The CDR3 spans 15 residues.

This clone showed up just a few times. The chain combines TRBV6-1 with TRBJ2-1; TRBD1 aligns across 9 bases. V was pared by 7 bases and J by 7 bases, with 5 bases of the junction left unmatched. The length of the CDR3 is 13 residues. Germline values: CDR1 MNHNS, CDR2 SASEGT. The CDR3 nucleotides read TGTGCCAGCAAGGGACAGGGTAGAAATGAGCAGTTCTTC. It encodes CASKGQGRNEQFF.

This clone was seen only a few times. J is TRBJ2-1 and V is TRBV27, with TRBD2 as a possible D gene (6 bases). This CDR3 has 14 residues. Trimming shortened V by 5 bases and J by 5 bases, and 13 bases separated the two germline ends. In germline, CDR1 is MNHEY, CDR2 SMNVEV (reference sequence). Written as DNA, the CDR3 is TGTGCCAGCAGTACCCAGGGACTCGACAATGAGCAGTTCTTC. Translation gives CASSTQGLDNEQFF.

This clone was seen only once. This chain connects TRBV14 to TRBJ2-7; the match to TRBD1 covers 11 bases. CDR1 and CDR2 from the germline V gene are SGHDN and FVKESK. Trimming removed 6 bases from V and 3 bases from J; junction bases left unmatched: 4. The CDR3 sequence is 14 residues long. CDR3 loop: CASSAGTGGYEQYF. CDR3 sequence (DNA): TGTGCCAGCAGTGCCGGGACAGGGGGCTACGAGCAGTACTTC.

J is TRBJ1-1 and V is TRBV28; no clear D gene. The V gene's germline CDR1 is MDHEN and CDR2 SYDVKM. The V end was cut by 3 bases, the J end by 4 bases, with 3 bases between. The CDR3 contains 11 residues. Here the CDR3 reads CASSFSTEAFF. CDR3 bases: TGTGCCAGCAGTTTTAGCACTGAAGCTTTCTTT.

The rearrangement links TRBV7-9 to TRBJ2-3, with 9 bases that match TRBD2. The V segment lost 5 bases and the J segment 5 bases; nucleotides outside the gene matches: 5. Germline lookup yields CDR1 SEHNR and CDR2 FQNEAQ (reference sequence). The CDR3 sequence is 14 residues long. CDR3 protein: CASSISGGRDTQYF. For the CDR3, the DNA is TGTGCCAGCAGCATCAGCGGGGGGAGAGATACGCAGTATTTT. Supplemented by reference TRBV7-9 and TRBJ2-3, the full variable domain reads DTGVSQNPRHKITKRGQNVTFRCDPISEHNRLYWYRQTLGQGPEFLTYFQNEAQLEKSRLLSDRFSAERPKGSFSTLEIQRTEQGDSAMYLCASSISGGRDTQYFGPGTRLTVL.

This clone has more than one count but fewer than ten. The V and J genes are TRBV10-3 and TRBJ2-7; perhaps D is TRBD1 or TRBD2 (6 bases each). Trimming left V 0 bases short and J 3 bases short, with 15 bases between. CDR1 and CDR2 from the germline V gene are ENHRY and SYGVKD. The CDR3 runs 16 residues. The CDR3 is CAISESGGEDGYEQYF. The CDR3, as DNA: TGTGCCATCAGTGAGTCCGGGGGCGAAGACGGCTACGAGCAGTACTTC.

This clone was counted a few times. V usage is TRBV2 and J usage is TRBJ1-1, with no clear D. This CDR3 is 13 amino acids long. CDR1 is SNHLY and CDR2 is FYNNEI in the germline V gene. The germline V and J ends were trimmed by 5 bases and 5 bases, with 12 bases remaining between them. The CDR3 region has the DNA TGTGCCAGCAGTCTGGACCTAAGGACTGAAGCTTTCTTT. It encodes CASSLDLRTEAFF.

The chain's CDR3 is CASSLAPTGRETQYF. The DNA for the CDR3 is TGTGCCAGCAGCTTAGCCCCGACAGGGAGAGAGACCCAGTACTTC. This sequence joins TRBV7-6 and TRBJ2-5; TRBD1 matches at 7 bases. Unmatched junction bases numbered 5, after V lost 0 bases and J lost 4 bases. The CDR3 length is 15 residues. CDR1 and CDR2 from the germline V gene are SGHVS and FNYEAQ.

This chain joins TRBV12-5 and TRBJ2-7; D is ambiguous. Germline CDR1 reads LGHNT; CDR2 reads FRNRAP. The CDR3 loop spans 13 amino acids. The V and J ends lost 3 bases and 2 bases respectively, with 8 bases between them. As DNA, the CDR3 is TGTGCTAGTGGTTTATCAGGAGCCTACGAGCAGTACTTC. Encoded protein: CASGLSGAYEQYF.

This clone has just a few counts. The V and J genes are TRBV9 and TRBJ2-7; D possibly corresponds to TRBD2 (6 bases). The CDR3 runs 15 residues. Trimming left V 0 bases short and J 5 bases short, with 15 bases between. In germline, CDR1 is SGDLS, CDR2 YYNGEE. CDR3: CASSVAGDITDEQYF. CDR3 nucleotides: TGTGCCAGCAGCGTAGCGGGGGATATTACGGACGAGCAGTACTTC.

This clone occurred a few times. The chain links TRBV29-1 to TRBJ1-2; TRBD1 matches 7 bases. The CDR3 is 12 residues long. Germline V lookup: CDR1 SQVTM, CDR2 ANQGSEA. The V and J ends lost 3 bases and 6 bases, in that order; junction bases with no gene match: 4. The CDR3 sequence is CSVDRGIDGYTF. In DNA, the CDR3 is TGCAGCGTTGACAGGGGGATTGATGGCTACACCTTC.

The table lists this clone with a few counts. CDR3 sequence: CAWSIGGAVNTEAFF. The DNA of the CDR3 is TGTGCCTGGAGTATAGGGGGCGCAGTGAACACTGAAGCTTTCTTT. The rearrangement uses TRBV30 and TRBJ1-1; 7 bases match TRBD1. From germline, CDR1 is GTSNPN and CDR2 SVGIG (reference sequence). The CDR3 covers 15 residues. The ends lost 2 bases at V and 0 bases at J; junction bases unmatched: 6.

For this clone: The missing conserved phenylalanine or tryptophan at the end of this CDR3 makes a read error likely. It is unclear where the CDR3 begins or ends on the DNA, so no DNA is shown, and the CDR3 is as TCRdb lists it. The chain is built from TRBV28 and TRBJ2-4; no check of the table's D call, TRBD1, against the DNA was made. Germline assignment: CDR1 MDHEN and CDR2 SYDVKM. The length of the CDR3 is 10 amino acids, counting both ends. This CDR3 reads CASSLHRIIP.

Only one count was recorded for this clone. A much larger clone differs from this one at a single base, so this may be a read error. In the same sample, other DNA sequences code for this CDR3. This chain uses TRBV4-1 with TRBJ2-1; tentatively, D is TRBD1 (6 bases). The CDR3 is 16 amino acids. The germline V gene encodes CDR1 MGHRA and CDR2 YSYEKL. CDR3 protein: CASSPQGLVGYNEQFF. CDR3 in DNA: TGTGCCAGCAGCCCCCAGGGGCTAGTAGGATACAATGAGCAGTTCTTC.

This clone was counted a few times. CDR3 DNA sequence: TGCAGCGGAGGGGCGGGGGCAGCAGATACGCAGTATTTT. This encodes CSGGAGAADTQYF. The chain is built from TRBV29-1 and TRBJ2-3; D possibly corresponds to TRBD2 (7 bases). This CDR3 has 13 amino acids. The germline CDR1 and CDR2 sequences are SQVTM and ANQGSEA. V gave up 7 bases and J gave up 4 bases, with 15 bases separating them.

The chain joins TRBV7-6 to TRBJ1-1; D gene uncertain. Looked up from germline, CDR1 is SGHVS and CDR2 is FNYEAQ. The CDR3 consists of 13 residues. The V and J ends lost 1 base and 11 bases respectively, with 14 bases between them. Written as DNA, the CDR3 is TGTGCCAGCAGCTTAGGCGGATCGGGAGGGGCTTTCTTT. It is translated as CASSLGGSGGAFF.

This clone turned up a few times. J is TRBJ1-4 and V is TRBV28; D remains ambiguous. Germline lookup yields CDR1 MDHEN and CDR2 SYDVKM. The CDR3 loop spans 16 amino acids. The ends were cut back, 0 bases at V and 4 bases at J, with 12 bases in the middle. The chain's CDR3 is CASSLWPQLYNEKLFF. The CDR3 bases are TGTGCCAGCAGTTTATGGCCACAGCTATATAATGAAAAACTGTTTTTT.

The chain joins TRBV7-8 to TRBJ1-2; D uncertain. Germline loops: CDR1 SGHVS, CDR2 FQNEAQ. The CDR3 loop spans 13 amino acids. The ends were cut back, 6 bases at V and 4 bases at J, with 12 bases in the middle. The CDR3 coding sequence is TGTGCCAGCAGTCAGAGGGCGGGCTATGGCTACACCTTC. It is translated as CASSQRAGYGYTF.

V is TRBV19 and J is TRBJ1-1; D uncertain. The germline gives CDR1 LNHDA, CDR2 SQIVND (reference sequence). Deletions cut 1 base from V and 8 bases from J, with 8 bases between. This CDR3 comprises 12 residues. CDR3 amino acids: CASSIGGKEAFF. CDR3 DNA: TGTGCCAGTAGTATAGGAGGCAAGGAAGCTTTCTTT.

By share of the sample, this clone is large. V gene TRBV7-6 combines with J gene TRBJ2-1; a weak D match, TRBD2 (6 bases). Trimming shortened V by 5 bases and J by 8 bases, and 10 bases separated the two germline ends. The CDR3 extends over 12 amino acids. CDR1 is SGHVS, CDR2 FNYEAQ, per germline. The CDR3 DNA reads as TGTGCCAGCAGCCCCGGGGGTTATGAGCAGTTCTTC. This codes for CASSPGGYEQFF.

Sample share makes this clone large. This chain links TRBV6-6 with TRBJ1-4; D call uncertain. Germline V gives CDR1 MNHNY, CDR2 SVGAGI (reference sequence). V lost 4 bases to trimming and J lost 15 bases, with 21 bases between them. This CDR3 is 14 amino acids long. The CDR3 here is CASSSIDPGKRVFF. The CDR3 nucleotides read TGTGCCAGCAGTTCCATCGATCCGGGAAAAAGGGTGTTTTTT.

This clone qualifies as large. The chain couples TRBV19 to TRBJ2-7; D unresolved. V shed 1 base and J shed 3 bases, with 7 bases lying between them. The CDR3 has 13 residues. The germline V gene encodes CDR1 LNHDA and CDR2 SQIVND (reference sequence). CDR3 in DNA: TGTGCCAGTAGTATAGGGCAGAGCTACGAGCAGTACTTC. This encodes CASSIGQSYEQYF.

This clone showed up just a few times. Here the CDR3 DNA reads TGTGCCTGTTCCGATGGCCCATACACCTTC. It codes for CACSDGPYTF. The gene calls are TRBV30 and TRBJ1-2; the D is unclear. V gave up 6 bases and J gave up 11 bases, with 13 bases separating them. Germline loops: CDR1 GTSNPN, CDR2 SVGIG (reference sequence). The CDR3 runs to 10 residues.

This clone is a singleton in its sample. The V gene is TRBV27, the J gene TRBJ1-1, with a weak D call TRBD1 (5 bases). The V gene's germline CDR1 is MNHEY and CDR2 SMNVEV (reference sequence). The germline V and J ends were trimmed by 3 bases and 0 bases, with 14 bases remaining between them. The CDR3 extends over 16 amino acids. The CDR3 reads CASSFLQGNMNTEAFF. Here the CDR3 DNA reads TGTGCCAGCAGTTTCCTGCAGGGAAACATGAACACTGAAGCTTTCTTT.